The 28 T cell receptor beta chains given below trace back to one sample, sequenced in a study of T cell responses to AZD1222 COVID-19 vaccine (dated by TCRdb to the early 2020s). In the paper's terms, the time point label means: baseline before first vaccination. The library was produced with the immunoSEQ multiplex PCR assay. The immuneACCESS repertoire file appears here via TCRdb, limited to in-frame rearrangements. These files lack a portion of the clones; in checked studies, under half of the deficit traces to unresolved V genes, and the cause of the others is not known. Present in this sample are more than 140,000 clones, around 88% of which were seen just once. Jointly, the top ten make up under 2.5% of the sample. The sample here was peripheral blood, taken on day 0 of AZD1222 vaccination. These receptors were collected from an adult in good health.

This chain joins TRBV28 and TRBJ1-1; the D gene is possibly TRBD1 (5 bases). Trimming cost V 3 bases and J 3 bases, with 20 bases left between them. This CDR3 is built from 17 residues. From germline, CDR1 is MDHEN and CDR2 SYDVKM. Here the CDR3 DNA reads TGTGCCAGCAGTTTTGTGCAGGGCGGACGTTGGGACACTGAAGCTTTCTTT. Residues: CASSFVQGGRWDTEAFF.

The CDR3 DNA sequence: TGTGCCAGCAGCTTAGGGCTTAGGGGGAGGAATTACAATGAGCAGTTCTTC. Encoded protein: CASSLGLRGRNYNEQFF. This chain links TRBV7-8 with TRBJ2-1; D may be TRBD1 or TRBD2 (6 bases each). V lost 1 base, J lost 4 bases, and 17 bases lay in between. Germline CDR1 and CDR2: SGHVS and FQNEAQ. The CDR3 runs 17 residues.

V is TRBV28 and J is TRBJ2-1; maybe TRBD1 (6 bases). CDR1 and CDR2 (germline): MDHEN, SYDVKM. CDR3 size: 15 residues. Trimming removed 1 base from V and 15 bases from J, with 22 bases in between. The CDR3 region is CASSLFSMTGHRGFF. Here the CDR3 DNA reads TGTGCCAGCAGTTTATTTTCTATGACAGGCCATAGGGGGTTCTTC. Using reference TRBV28 and TRBJ2-1 for the parts outside the CDR3, the full variable domain is DVKVTQSSRYLVKRTGEKVFLECVQDMDHENMFWYRQDPGLGLRLIYFSYDVKMKEKGDIPEGYSVSREKKERFSLILESASTNQTSMYLCASSLFSMTGHRGFFGPGTRLTVL.

The CDR3 sequence is CSVGDRHIDAEAFF. CDR3 in DNA: TGCAGCGTTGGGGACCGACACATCGACGCTGAAGCTTTCTTT. This sequence joins TRBV29-1 and TRBJ1-1, with D tentatively TRBD1 (5 bases). Per the germline V gene, CDR1 is SQVTM and CDR2 is ANQGSEA. V lost 4 bases to trimming and J lost 6 bases, with 18 bases between them. The CDR3 totals 14 residues.

V is TRBV19 and J is TRBJ2-4; D not certain. The germline gives CDR1 LNHDA, CDR2 SQIVND (reference sequence). The CDR3 spans 14 residues. V lost 7 bases and J 0 bases, leaving 10 bases between the germline ends. CDR3 residues: CASTHSIAKNIQYF. In nucleotides, the CDR3 is TGTGCCAGTACCCACAGTATAGCCAAAAACATTCAGTACTTC.

The rearrangement uses TRBV5-4 and TRBJ1-6; perhaps TRBD1 as D (6 bases). V was pared by 0 bases and J by 9 bases, with 10 bases between. Germline CDR1 and CDR2: SGHNT and YYREEE (reference sequence). This CDR3 is 14 amino acids long. The CDR3 is CASSLVGGGSPLHF. For the CDR3, the DNA is TGTGCCAGCAGCTTGGTAGGAGGGGGTTCACCCCTCCACTTT.

The J gene is TRBJ2-1, the V gene TRBV9; D not certain. The CDR3 length is 13 residues. V was cut by 4 bases and J by 3 bases, with 8 bases left in between. Per the germline V gene, CDR1 is SGDLS and CDR2 is YYNGEE. Here the CDR3 reads CASSSDFYNEQFF. DNA for the CDR3: TGTGCCAGCAGCTCCGACTTCTACAATGAGCAGTTCTTC.

The J gene is TRBJ2-1, the V gene TRBV19; 12 bases align to TRBD2. This CDR3 is 14 amino acids long. Per germline, CDR1 LNHDA and CDR2 SQIVND (reference sequence). V lost 2 bases, J lost 10 bases, and 3 bases stayed unmatched. CDR3 nucleotide sequence: TGTGCCAGTAGTATACTAGCGGGAGGGACCGAGCAGTTCTTC. The encoded protein is CASSILAGGTEQFF.

This clone was recorded many times. The V call is TRBV3-1 (or the pseudogene TRBV3-2), the J call TRBJ2-7; D tentatively fits TRBD1 or TRBD2 (6 bases each). Trimming removed 2 bases at V and 8 bases at J, with 10 bases between. Per the germline V gene, CDR1 is LGHDT and CDR2 is YNNKEL (reference sequence). The CDR3 loop spans 12 amino acids. The DNA of the CDR3 is TGTGCCAGCAGCCAATCCGGGGGCAAGCAGTACTTC. Translated: CASSQSGGKQYF.

The V and J genes are TRBV19 and TRBJ1-5, with 8 bases fitting TRBD1. This CDR3 contains 14 residues. Germline CDR1 LNHDA, CDR2 SQIVND (reference sequence). V gave up 9 bases and J gave up 7 bases; unmatched junction bases: 11. This CDR3 is CASARPGGRQPQHF. CDR3 coding DNA: TGTGCCAGCGCCCGACCAGGGGGCCGACAGCCCCAGCATTTT.

The V call is TRBV13, the J call TRBJ1-1, with D possibly being TRBD1 (6 bases). The CDR3 extends over 11 amino acids. Germline CDR1 PRHDT, CDR2 FYEKMQ (reference sequence). V was shortened by 6 bases and J by 7 bases, with 9 bases between the two germline ends. The CDR3 nucleotides read TGTGCCAGCAGAGAGGGGGGTGAAGCTTTCTTT. It translates to CASREGGEAFF.

The rearrangement joins TRBV19 to TRBJ1-1, with 10 bases that match TRBD1. CDR1 and CDR2 from the germline V gene are LNHDA and SQIVND (reference sequence). This CDR3 is 18 amino acids long. The V and J ends lost 5 bases and 0 bases, in that order; junction bases with no gene match: 12. The CDR3 reads CASSGGTGATHMNTEAFF. The CDR3 region has the DNA TGTGCCAGTAGTGGGGGGACAGGGGCTACTCATATGAACACTGAAGCTTTCTTT. The full variable domain, completed using reference TRBV19 and TRBJ1-1, is DGGITQSPKYLFRKEGQNVTLSCEQNLNHDAMYWYRQDPGQGLRLIYYSQIVNDFQKGDIAEGYSVSREKKESFPLTVTSAQKNPTAFYLCASSGGTGATHMNTEAFFGQGTRLTVV.

This clone was detected once. The rearrangement links TRBV14 to TRBJ2-7, with TRBD2 identical over 7 bases. There are 16 residues in the CDR3. CDR1 is SGHDN and CDR2 is FVKESK in the germline V gene. Trimming removed 4 bases from V and 0 bases from J; junction bases left unmatched: 9. The CDR3 DNA is TGTGCCAGCAGCCCCTTTCTAGCGGCCTCCTCCTACGAGCAGTACTTC. This translates into CASSPFLAASSYEQYF. The whole variable domain, filled in from reference TRBV14 and TRBJ2-7, reads EAGVTQFPSHSVIEKGQTVTLRCDPISGHDNLYWYRRVMGKEIKFLLHFVKESKQDESGMPNNRFLAERTGGTYSTLKVQPAELEDSGVYFCASSPFLAASSYEQYFGPGTRLTVT.

This clone was counted a few times. This chain uses TRBV29-1 with TRBJ1-2; no definite D call. From germline, CDR1 is SQVTM and CDR2 ANQGSEA. The CDR3 length is 15 residues. Trimming took off 3 bases at V and 7 bases at J, with 21 bases between the two ends. The CDR3 coding sequence is TGCAGCGTTGACCGAAATGGACGGAGAACTAGTGGCTACACCTTC. It translates to CSVDRNGRRTSGYTF.

This clone was seen a few times. The chain uses TRBV15 and TRBJ2-1; D possibly matches TRBD1 or TRBD2 (5 bases each). CDR3 length equals 15 residues. Between the trimmed V and J ends, which lost 0 bases and 9 bases, there was a span of 15 bases. CDR1 and CDR2 (germline): LNHNV, YYDKDF (reference sequence). CDR3 sequence (DNA): TGTGCCACCAGCAGAGATCGGGGCCCCTTGGCTGAGCAGTTCTTC. Protein product: CATSRDRGPLAEQFF.

This chain links TRBV29-1 with TRBJ1-1, with D tentatively TRBD1 (5 bases). CDR3 length: 13 residues. Trimming removed 7 bases at V and 5 bases at J, with 17 bases between. Germline V lookup: CDR1 SQVTM, CDR2 ANQGSEA. CDR3 nucleotides: TGCAGCGGCACCGGGACCCTGGGGACTGAAGCTTTCTTT. Translating it yields CSGTGTLGTEAFF.

This rearrangement joins TRBV19 to TRBJ1-2; 7 bases are a match to TRBD1. Germline V gene lookup returns CDR1 LNHDA and CDR2 SQIVND (reference sequence). With V trimmed by 0 bases and J by 3 bases, 7 bases remained unmatched. The CDR3 is made up of 16 amino acids. The CDR3 spells CASSIDTGDEDYGYTF. CDR3 DNA: TGTGCCAGTAGTATAGACACAGGGGATGAGGACTATGGCTACACCTTC.

The genes are TRBV11-3 and TRBJ1-5; D is undetermined. Germline V gene lookup returns CDR1 SGHNT and CDR2 YENEEA. This CDR3 contains 19 residues. Between the trimmed V and J ends, which lost 0 bases and 0 bases, there was a span of 18 bases. DNA of the CDR3: TGTGCCAGCAGCTTAGAGCCCCCCAATCCCGCTTATAGCAATCAGCCCCAGCATTTT. Its protein is CASSLEPPNPAYSNQPQHF. Variable domain in full (rest from reference TRBV11-3 and TRBJ1-5): EAGVVQSPRYKIIEKKQPVAFWCNPISGHNTLYWYLQNLGQGPELLIRYENEEAVDDSQLPKDRFSAERLKGVDSTLKIQPAELGDSAVYLCASSLEPPNPAYSNQPQHFGDGTRLSIL.

J is TRBJ1-5 and V is TRBV4-3; 8 nucleotides line up with TRBD1. With 1 base clipped from V and 6 bases from J, the junction kept 8 bases outside the gene matches. The CDR3 is 16 amino acids. Germline V gives CDR1 LGHNA, CDR2 YSLEER. In DNA form, the CDR3 reads TGCGCCAGCAGCCAAGGAGCTGGACAGGGTGGTCAGCCCCAGCATTTT. Protein sequence: CASSQGAGQGGQPQHF.

This chain links TRBV5-4 with TRBJ2-1; 12 nucleotides match TRBD2. Germline V lookup: CDR1 SGHNT, CDR2 YYREEE (reference sequence). Germline trimming cut 4 bases from V and 6 bases from J; bases unmatched to any gene: 5. CDR3 length: 15 amino acids. This CDR3 reads CASSPTSGSFNEQFF. The CDR3 DNA reads as TGTGCCAGCAGCCCGACTAGCGGGAGTTTCAATGAGCAGTTCTTC.

This chain uses TRBV12-3 or TRBV12-4 with TRBJ2-3; no firm D call. With 4 bases removed from V and 6 bases from J, the gap between germline ends came to 11 bases. This CDR3 comprises 13 residues. The CDR3 spells CASSSRGQDTQYF. CDR3 nucleotide sequence: TGTGCCAGCAGTTCCCGCGGTCAGGATACGCAGTATTTT.

V gene TRBV7-9 combines with J gene TRBJ2-4, with D possibly matching TRBD2 (5 bases). This CDR3 is built from 17 residues. Looked up from germline, CDR1 is SEHNR and CDR2 is FQNEAQ (reference sequence). Trimming took 4 bases from V and 7 from J, leaving 23 bases between them. This CDR3 is CASSSALGFGVGNIQYF. CDR3 DNA sequence: TGTGCCAGCAGCTCAGCGTTAGGGTTCGGGGTAGGCAACATTCAGTACTTC.

The table lists this clone with a few counts. The chain has TRBV7-9 and TRBJ2-7, with no clear D. This CDR3 comprises 13 residues. Germline loops: CDR1 SEHNR, CDR2 FQNEAQ (reference sequence). Trimming cost V 2 bases and J 9 bases, with 14 bases left between them. The CDR3 bases are TGTGCCAGCAGCTTAAGTGGTCTACGAGGGCAGTACTTC. Its translation: CASSLSGLRGQYF. Using reference TRBV7-9 and TRBJ2-7 for the parts outside the CDR3, the full variable domain is DTGVSQNPRHKITKRGQNVTFRCDPISEHNRLYWYRQTLGQGPEFLTYFQNEAQLEKSRLLSDRFSAERPKGSFSTLEIQRTEQGDSAMYLCASSLSGLRGQYFGPGTRLTVT.

The CDR3 DNA sequence: TGTGCCAGCAGCTTGGGACTAGCGGTTGACGAGCAGTACTTC. Amino acids: CASSLGLAVDEQYF. The rearrangement joins TRBV5-4 to TRBJ2-7; 9 nucleotides match TRBD2. The J segment lost 5 bases and the V segment lost 0 bases, leaving 3 bases of the junction unmatched. Germline lookup yields CDR1 SGHNT and CDR2 YYREEE (reference sequence). The CDR3 contains 14 residues.

The chain is built from TRBV10-3 and TRBJ1-4, with a possible D match to TRBD1 (6 bases). Germline loops: CDR1 ENHRY, CDR2 SYGVKD. CDR3 size: 14 residues. Trimming took 3 bases from V and 2 from J, leaving 7 bases between them. The DNA for the CDR3 is TGTGCCATCAGTGAAGGGGGGACTAATGAAAAACTGTTTTTT. Translated: CAISEGGTNEKLFF.

The J gene is TRBJ2-1, the V gene TRBV5-1; D unresolved. Looked up from germline, CDR1 is SGHRS and CDR2 is YFSETQ. The CDR3 runs to 15 residues. Trimming took 5 bases from V and 0 from J, leaving 12 bases between them. The CDR3 here is CASRKSSRSYNEQFF. DNA for the CDR3: TGCGCCAGCAGAAAGTCCAGCCGCTCCTACAATGAGCAGTTCTTC. Using reference TRBV5-1 and TRBJ2-1 for the parts outside the CDR3, the full variable domain is KAGVTQTPRYLIKTRGQQVTLSCSPISGHRSVSWYQQTPGQGLQFLFEYFSETQRNKGNFPGRFSGRQFSNSRSEMNVSTLELGDSALYLCASRKSSRSYNEQFFGPGTRLTVL.

This sequence joins TRBV5-4 and TRBJ1-2; D is ambiguous. With 4 bases removed from V and 4 bases from J, the gap between germline ends came to 11 bases. Per the germline V gene, CDR1 is SGHNT and CDR2 is YYREEE (reference sequence). This CDR3 has 13 residues. The CDR3 DNA sequence: TGTGCCAGCAGCCCCGCCCGACTCTATGGCTACACCTTC. Its translation is CASSPARLYGYTF.

This clone was picked up one time. V gene TRBV5-1 combines with J gene TRBJ1-3, with 10 bases aligning to TRBD1. Germline V gives CDR1 SGHRS, CDR2 YFSETQ. The CDR3 extends over 17 amino acids. With 2 bases clipped from V and 0 bases from J, the junction kept 5 bases outside the gene matches. DNA for the CDR3: TGCGCCAGCAGCTTAGGGGGACAGGGGCCCTCTGGAAACACCATATATTTT. It is translated as CASSLGGQGPSGNTIYF.